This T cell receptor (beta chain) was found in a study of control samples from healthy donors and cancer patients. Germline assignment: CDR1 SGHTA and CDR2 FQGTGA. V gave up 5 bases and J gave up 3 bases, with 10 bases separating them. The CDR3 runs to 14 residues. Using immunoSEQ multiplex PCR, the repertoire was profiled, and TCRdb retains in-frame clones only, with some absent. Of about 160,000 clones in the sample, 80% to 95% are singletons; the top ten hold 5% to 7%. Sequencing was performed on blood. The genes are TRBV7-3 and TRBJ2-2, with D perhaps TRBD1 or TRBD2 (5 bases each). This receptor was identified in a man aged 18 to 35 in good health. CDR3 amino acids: CASSGGPYTGELFF. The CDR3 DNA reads TGTGCCAGCAGCGGGGGACCGTACACCGGGGAGCTGTTTTTT.